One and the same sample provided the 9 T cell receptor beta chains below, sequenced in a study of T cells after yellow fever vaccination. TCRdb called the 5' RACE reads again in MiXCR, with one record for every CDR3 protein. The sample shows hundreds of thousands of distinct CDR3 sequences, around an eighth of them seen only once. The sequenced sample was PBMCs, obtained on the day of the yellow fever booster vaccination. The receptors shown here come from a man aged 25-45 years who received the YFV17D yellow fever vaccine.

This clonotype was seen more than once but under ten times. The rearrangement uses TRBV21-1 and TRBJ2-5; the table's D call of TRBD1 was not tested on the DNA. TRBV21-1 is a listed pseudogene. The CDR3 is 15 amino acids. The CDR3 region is CASSGRTGCQETQYF. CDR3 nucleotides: TGTGCCAGCAGCGGTCGGACAGGGTGTCAAGAGACCCAGTACTTC.

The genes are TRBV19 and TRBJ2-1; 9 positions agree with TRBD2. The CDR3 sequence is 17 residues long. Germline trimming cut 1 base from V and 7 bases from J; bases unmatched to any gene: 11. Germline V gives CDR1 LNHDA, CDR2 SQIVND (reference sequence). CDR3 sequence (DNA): TGTGCCAGTAGTATAGTACCCGGTAGTAGCGGGAGTAATGAGCAGTTCTTC. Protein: CASSIVPGSSGSNEQFF.

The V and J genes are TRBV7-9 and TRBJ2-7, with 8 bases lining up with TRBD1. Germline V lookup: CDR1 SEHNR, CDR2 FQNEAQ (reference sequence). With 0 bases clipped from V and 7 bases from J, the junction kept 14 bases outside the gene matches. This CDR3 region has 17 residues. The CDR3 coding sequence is TGTGCCAGCAGCTTAGCGAGGGGGCCAGGGGGCTATGAAGAGCAGTACTTC. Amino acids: CASSLARGPGGYEEQYF. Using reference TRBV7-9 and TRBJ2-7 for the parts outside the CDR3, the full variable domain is DTGVSQNPRHKITKRGQNVTFRCDPISEHNRLYWYRQTLGQGPEFLTYFQNEAQLEKSRLLSDRFSAERPKGSFSTLEIQRTEQGDSAMYLCASSLARGPGGYEEQYFGPGTRLTVT.

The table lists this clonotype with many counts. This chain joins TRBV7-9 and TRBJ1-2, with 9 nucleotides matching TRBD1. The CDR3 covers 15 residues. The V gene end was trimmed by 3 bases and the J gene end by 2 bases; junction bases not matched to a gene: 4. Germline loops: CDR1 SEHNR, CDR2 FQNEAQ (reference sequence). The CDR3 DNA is TGTGCCAGCAGCTTCGACGGGACAGGGAACTATGGCTACACCTTC. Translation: CASSFDGTGNYGYTF.

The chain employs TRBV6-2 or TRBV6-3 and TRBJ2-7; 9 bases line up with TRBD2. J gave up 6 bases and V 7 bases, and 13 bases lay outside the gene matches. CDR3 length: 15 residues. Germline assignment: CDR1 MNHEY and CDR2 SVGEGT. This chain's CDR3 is CASIPSGLAFREQYF. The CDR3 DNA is TGTGCCAGCATTCCTTCGGGACTAGCCTTTCGCGAGCAGTACTTC.

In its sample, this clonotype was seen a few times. CDR3 coding DNA: TGTGCCAGCAGCCTACTCGAGACAGGGGTCTATGGCTACACCTTC. Protein product: CASSLLETGVYGYTF. The rearrangement uses TRBV3-1 and TRBJ1-2, with 8 bases matching TRBD1. Trimming at V came to 4 bases and at J to 4 bases, leaving 8 bases not matched to a gene. In germline, CDR1 is LGHDT, CDR2 YNNKEL (reference sequence). The CDR3 runs to 15 residues.

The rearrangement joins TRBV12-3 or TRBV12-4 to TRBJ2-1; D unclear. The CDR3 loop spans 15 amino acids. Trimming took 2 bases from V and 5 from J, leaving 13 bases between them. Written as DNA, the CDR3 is TGTGCCAGCAGTTTAAGCGTCGGGCAGAACAATGAGCAGTTCTTC. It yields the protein CASSLSVGQNNEQFF.

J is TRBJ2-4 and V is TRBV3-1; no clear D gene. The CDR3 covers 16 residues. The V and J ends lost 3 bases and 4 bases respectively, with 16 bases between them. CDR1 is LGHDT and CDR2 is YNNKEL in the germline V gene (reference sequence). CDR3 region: CASSHFVDNSKNIQYF. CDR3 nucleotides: TGTGCCAGCAGCCATTTTGTAGATAATAGTAAAAACATTCAGTACTTC.

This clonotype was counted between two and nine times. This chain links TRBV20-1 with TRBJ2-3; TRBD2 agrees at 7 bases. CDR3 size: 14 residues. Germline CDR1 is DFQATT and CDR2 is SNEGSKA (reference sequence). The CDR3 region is CTSWAGEMADTQYF. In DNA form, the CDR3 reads TGCACCTCCTGGGCGGGAGAGATGGCAGATACGCAGTATTTT.